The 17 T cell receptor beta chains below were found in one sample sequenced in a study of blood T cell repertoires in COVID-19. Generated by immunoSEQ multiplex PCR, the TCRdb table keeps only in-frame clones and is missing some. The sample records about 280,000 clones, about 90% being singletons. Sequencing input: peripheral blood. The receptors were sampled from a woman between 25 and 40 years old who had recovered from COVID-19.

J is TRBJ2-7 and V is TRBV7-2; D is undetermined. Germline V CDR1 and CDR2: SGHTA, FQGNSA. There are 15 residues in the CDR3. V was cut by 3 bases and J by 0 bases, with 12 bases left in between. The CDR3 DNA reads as TGTGCCAGCAGCTTGTCCGCGGTGAGCTCCTACGAGCAGTACTTC. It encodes CASSLSAVSSYEQYF.

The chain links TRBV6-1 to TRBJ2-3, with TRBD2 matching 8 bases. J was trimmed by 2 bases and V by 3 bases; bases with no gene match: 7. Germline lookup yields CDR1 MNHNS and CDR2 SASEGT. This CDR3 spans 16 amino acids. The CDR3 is CASSELSGGSTDTQYF. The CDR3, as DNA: TGTGCCAGCAGTGAGCTAAGCGGGGGATCCACAGATACGCAGTATTTT.

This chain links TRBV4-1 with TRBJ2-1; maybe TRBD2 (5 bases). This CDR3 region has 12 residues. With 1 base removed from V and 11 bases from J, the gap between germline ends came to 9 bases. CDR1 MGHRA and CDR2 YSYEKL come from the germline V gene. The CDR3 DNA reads TGCGCCAGCAGCCAAGGGATCGGGAAGCAGTTCTTC. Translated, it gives CASSQGIGKQFF.

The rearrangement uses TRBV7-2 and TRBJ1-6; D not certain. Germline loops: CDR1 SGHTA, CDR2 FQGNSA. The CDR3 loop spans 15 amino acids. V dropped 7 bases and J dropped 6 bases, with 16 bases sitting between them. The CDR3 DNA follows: TGTGCCAGCACCCCGAGAGGGCAGTTTAATTCACCCCTCCACTTT. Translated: CASTPRGQFNSPLHF.

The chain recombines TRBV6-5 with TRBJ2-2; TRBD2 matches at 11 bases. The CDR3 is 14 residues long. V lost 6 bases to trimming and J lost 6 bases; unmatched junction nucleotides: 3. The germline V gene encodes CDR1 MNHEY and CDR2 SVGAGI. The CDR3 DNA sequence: TGTGCCAGCAGCCGTAGCGGGAGGGCCGGGGAGCTGTTTTTT. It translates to CASSRSGRAGELFF.

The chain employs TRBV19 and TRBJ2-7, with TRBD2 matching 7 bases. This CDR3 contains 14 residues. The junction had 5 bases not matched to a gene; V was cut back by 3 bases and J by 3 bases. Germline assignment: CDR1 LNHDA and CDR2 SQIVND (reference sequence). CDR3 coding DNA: TGTGCCAGTAGTATCGGAGCGGGAAACTACGAGCAGTACTTC. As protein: CASSIGAGNYEQYF.

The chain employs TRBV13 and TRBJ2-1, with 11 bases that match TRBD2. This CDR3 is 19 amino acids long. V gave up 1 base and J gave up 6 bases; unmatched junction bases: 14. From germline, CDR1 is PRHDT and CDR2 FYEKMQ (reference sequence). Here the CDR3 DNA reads TGTGCCAGCAGCTTAGTCCGACAGGGGTCTAGCGGGAGGCCCAATGAGCAGTTCTTC. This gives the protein CASSLVRQGSSGRPNEQFF.

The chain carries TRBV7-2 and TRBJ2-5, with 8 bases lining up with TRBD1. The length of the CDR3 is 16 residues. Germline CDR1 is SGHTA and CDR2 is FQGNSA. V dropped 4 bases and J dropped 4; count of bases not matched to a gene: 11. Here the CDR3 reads CASSSPDREATETQYF. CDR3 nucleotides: TGTGCCAGCAGCTCCCCGGACAGGGAAGCTACAGAGACCCAGTACTTC.

The CDR3 loop reads CASSLARTGTSYEQYF. The CDR3 DNA reads TGTGCCAGCAGCTTAGCCAGGACAGGAACGTCCTACGAGCAGTACTTC. The chain joins TRBV7-2 to TRBJ2-7; 7 nucleotides line up with TRBD1. CDR1 is SGHTA and CDR2 is FQGNSA in the germline V gene. The ends lost 0 bases at V and 1 base at J; junction bases unmatched: 6. CDR3 length: 16 residues.

The CDR3 coding sequence is TGTGCCAGTAGTATTTTTGGGGCTGATCAGCCCCAGCATTTT. This encodes CASSIFGADQPQHF. The chain recombines TRBV19 with TRBJ1-5, with D perhaps matching TRBD1 (5 bases). The germline V gene encodes CDR1 LNHDA and CDR2 SQIVND (reference sequence). CDR3 length equals 14 residues. With 3 bases removed from V and 5 bases from J, the gap between germline ends came to 11 bases.

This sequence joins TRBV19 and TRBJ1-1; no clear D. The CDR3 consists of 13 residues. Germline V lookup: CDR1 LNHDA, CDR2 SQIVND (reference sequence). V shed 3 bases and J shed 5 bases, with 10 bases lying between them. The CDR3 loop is CASSMRDRTEAFF. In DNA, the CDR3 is TGTGCCAGTAGTATGAGGGATAGAACTGAAGCTTTCTTT.

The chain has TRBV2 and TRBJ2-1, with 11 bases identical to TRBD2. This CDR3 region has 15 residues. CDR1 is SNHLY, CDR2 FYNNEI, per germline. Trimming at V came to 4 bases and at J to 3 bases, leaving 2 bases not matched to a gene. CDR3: CASSGGTSGYNEQFF. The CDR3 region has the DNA TGTGCCAGCAGTGGCGGGACTAGCGGCTACAATGAGCAGTTCTTC.

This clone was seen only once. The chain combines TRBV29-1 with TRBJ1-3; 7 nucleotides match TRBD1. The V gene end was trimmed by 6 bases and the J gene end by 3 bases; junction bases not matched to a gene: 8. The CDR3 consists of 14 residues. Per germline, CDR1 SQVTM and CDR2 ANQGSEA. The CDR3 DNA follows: TGCAGCGTCCTCCAGGGGGAAAATGGAAACACCATATATTTT. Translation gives CSVLQGENGNTIYF.

CDR3 sequence (DNA): TGTGCCAGCTCACCAGGGACTAGCGGGACTAGCTCCTACGAGCAGTACTTC. Its translation is CASSPGTSGTSSYEQYF. The chain employs TRBV18 and TRBJ2-7, with 13 bases fitting TRBD2. Germline lookup yields CDR1 KGHSH and CDR2 LQKENI. V dropped 2 bases and J dropped 0; count of bases not matched to a gene: 4. This CDR3 region has 17 residues.

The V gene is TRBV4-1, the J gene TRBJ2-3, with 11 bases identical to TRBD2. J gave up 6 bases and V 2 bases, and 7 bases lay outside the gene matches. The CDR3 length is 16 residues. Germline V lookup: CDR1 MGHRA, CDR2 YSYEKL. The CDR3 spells CASSQPWASGGDTQYF. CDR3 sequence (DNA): TGCGCCAGCAGCCAACCGTGGGCTAGCGGGGGGGATACGCAGTATTTT.

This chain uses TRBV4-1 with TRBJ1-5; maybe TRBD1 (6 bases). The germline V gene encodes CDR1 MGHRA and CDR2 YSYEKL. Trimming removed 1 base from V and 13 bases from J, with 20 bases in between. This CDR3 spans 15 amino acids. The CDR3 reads CASSQGTVELTGQHF. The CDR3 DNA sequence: TGCGCCAGCAGCCAAGGGACAGTCGAACTAACGGGGCAGCATTTT.

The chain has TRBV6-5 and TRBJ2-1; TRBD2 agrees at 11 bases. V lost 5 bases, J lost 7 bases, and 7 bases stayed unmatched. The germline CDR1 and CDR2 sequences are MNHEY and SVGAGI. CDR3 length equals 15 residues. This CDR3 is CASSISGRARNEQFF. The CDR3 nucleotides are TGTGCCAGCAGTATTAGCGGGAGGGCCAGAAATGAGCAGTTCTTC.